Many counts were recorded for the clone carrying this T cell receptor (beta chain). The CDR3 spans 14 residues. V shed 6 bases and J 5 bases; nucleotides not matched to a gene: 8. Germline V gene lookup returns CDR1 DFQATT and CDR2 SNEGSKA (reference sequence). MiXCR, run by TCRdb on the 5' RACE reads, gives a single entry per CDR3 protein. The sample comprises about 72,000 distinct CDR3 sequences, 10% of which are singletons, and more than 7.5% rests with the top ten. The data derive from a study of early T cells in non-severe SARS-CoV-2 infection. The sequencing here drew on whole blood, taken at baseline. This chain connects TRBV20-1 to TRBJ2-3; 10 positions agree with TRBD2. The clonotype originates from an adult who was a healthcare worker with PCR-confirmed SARS-CoV-2 infection or an uninfected control (not recorded which). The CDR3 reads CSASSGGAGDTQYF. The DNA of the CDR3 is TGCAGTGCCTCCAGCGGGGGGGCCGGAGATACGCAGTATTTT.